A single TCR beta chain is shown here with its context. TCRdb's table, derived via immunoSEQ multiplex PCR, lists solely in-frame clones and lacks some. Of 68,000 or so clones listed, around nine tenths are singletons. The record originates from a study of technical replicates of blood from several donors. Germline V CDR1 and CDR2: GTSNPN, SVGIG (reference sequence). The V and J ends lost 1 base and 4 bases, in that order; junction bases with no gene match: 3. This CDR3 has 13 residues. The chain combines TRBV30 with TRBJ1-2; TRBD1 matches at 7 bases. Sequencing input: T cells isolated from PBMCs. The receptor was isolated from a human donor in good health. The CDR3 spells CAWSGQGIYGYTF. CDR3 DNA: TGTGCCTGGAGTGGACAGGGAATCTATGGCTACACCTTC.